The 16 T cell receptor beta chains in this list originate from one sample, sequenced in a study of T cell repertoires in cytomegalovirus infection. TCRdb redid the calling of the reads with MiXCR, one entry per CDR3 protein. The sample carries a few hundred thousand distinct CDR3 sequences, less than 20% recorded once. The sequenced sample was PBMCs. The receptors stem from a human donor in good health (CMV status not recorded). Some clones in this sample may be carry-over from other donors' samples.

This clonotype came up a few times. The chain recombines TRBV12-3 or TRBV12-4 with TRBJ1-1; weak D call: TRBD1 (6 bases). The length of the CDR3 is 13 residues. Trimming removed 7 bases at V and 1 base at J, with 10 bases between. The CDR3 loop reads CASTRTANTEAFF. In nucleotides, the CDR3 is TGTGCCAGCACCCGGACAGCGAACACTGAAGCTTTCTTT.

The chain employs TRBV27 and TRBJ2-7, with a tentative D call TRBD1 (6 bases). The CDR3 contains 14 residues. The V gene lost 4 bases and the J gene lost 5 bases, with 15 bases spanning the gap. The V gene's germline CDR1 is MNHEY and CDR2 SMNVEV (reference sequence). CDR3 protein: CASSSYRVLNEQYF. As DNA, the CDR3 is TGTGCCAGCAGTTCGTACAGGGTTTTGAACGAGCAGTACTTC.

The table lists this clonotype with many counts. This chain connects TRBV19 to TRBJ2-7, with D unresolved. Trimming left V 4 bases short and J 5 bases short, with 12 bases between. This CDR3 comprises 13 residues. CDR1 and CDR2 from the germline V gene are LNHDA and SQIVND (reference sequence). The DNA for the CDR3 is TGTGCCAGTAGTAGAGAGTTGGGCGACGAGCAGTACTTC. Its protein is CASSRELGDEQYF.

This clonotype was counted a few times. This CDR3 reads CASSQEIYAGRTGSTDTQYF. The CDR3 DNA reads as TGCGCCAGCAGCCAAGAAATCTACGCTGGGCGAACGGGTAGCACAGATACGCAGTATTTT. The chain has TRBV4-1 and TRBJ2-3; no definite D call. This CDR3 contains 20 residues. V lost 0 bases to trimming and J lost 0 bases, with 22 bases between them. The V gene's germline CDR1 is MGHRA and CDR2 YSYEKL.

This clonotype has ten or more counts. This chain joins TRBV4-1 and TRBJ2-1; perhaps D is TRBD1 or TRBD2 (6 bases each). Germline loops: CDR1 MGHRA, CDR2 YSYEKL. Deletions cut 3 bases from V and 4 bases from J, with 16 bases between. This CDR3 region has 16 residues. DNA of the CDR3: TGCGCCAGCAGCCAGGCCCCAGGGGCGGGGTACAATGAGCAGTTCTTC. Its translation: CASSQAPGAGYNEQFF.

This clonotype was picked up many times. CDR3 nucleotide sequence: TGTGCCAGCCTACCGGCCGGGAGGGCCGGAGATACGCAGTATTTT. As protein: CASLPAGRAGDTQYF. This chain connects TRBV7-2 to TRBJ2-3, with 8 bases lining up with TRBD2. Germline values: CDR1 SGHTA, CDR2 FQGNSA. V was clipped by 8 bases and J by 5 bases; unmatched bases: 12. The CDR3 sequence is 15 residues long.

Here the CDR3 DNA reads TGTGCCAGCTCACCACCAACTAGAGGGAATACGCAGTATTTT. As protein: CASSPPTRGNTQYF. The chain employs TRBV18 and TRBJ2-3; a weak D match, TRBD2 (5 bases). The ends were cut back, 0 bases at V and 7 bases at J, with 11 bases in the middle. There are 14 residues in the CDR3. The V gene's germline CDR1 is KGHSH and CDR2 LQKENI.

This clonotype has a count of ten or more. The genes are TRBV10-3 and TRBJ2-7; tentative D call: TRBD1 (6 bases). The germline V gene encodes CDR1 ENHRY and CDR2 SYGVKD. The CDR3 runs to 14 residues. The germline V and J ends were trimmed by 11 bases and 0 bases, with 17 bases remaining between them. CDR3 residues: CALVPQGHSYEQYV. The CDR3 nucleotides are TGTGCCCTAGTCCCTCAGGGGCACTCCTACGAGCAGTACGTC.

CDR3: CASGPGQAGSYEQYF. CDR3 DNA sequence: TGTGCTAGTGGACCCGGACAGGCGGGGTCCTACGAGCAGTACTTC. The rearrangement links TRBV12-5 to TRBJ2-7; tentatively, D is TRBD1 (7 bases). V was cut by 6 bases and J by 1 base, with 16 bases left in between. The CDR3 length is 15 residues. Germline lookup yields CDR1 LGHNT and CDR2 FRNRAP.

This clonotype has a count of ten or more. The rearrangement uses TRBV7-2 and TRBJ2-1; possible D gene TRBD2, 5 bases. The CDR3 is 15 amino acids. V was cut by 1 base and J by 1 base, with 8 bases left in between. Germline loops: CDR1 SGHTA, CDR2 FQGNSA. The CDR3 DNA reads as TGTGCCAGCAGCTTAGACGTAGCGTCCTACAATGAGCAGTTCTTC. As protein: CASSLDVASYNEQFF.

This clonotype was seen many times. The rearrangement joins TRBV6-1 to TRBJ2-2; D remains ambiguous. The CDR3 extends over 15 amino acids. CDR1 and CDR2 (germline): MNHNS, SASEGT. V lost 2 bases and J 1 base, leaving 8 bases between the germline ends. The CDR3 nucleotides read TGTGCCAGCAGTGAATGGGATCTGAACACCGGGGAGCTGTTTTTT. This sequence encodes CASSEWDLNTGELFF.

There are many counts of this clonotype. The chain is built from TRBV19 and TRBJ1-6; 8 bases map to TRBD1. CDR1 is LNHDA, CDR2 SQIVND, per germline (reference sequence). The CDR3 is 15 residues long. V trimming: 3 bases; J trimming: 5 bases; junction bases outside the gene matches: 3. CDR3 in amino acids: CASSILDRDNSPLHF. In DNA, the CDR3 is TGTGCCAGTAGTATCCTGGACAGGGATAATTCACCCCTCCACTTT.

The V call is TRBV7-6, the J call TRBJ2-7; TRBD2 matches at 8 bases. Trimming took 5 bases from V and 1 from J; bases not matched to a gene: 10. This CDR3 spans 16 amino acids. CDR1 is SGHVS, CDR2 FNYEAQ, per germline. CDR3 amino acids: CASSNGLPGGSYEQYF. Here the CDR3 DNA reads TGTGCCAGCAGCAACGGACTACCGGGAGGGTCCTACGAGCAGTACTTC.

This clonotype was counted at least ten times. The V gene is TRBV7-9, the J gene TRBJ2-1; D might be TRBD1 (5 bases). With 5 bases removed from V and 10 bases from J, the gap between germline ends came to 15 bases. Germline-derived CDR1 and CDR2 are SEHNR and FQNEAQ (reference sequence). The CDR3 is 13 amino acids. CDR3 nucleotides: TGTGCCAGCAGCCTCCAGGGAAGAGTAGAGCAGTTCTTC. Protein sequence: CASSLQGRVEQFF.

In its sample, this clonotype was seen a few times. Written as DNA, the CDR3 is TGTGCCAGCAGCGGGACAGCTAAGCTCAAAGAGACCCAGTACTTC. This gives the protein CASSGTAKLKETQYF. The rearrangement uses TRBV7-2 and TRBJ2-5; 7 bases line up with TRBD1. CDR1 is SGHTA and CDR2 is FQGNSA in the germline V gene. The CDR3 sequence is 15 residues long. With V trimmed by 5 bases and J by 3 bases, 9 bases remained unmatched.

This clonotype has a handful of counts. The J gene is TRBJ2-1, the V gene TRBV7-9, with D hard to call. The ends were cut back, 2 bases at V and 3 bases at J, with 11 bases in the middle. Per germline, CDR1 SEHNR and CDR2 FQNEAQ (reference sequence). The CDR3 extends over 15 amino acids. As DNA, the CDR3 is TGTGCCAGCAGCTTACCTAGAGGCGACTACAATGAGCAGTTCTTC. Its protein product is CASSLPRGDYNEQFF.